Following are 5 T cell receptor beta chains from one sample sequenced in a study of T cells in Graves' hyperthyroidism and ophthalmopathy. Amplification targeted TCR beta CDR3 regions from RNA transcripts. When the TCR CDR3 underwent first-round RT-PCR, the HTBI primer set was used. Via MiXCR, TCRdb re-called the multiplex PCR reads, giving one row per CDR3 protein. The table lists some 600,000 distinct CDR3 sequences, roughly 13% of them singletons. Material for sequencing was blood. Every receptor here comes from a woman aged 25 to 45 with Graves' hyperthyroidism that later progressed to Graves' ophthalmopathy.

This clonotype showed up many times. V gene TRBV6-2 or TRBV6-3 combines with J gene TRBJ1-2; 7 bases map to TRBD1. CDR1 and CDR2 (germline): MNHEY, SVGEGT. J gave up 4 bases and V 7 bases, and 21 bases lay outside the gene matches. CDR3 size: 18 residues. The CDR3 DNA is TGTGCCAGCACTAGCGACCGGGACAGTATCCTTAAGTCCTATGGCTACACCTTC. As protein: CASTSDRDSILKSYGYTF.

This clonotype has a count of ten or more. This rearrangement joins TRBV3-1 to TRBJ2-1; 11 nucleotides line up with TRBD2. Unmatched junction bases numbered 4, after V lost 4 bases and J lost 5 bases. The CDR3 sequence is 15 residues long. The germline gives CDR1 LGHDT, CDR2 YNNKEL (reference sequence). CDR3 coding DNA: TGTGCCAGCAGCCCTAGCGGGAGGCCCCACAATGAGCAGTTCTTC. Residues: CASSPSGRPHNEQFF.

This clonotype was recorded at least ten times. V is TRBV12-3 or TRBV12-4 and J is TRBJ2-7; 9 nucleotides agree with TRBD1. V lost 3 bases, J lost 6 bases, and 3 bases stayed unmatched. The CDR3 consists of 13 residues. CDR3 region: CASSLGQGGEQYF. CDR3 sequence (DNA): TGTGCCAGCAGTTTGGGACAGGGAGGCGAGCAGTACTTC.

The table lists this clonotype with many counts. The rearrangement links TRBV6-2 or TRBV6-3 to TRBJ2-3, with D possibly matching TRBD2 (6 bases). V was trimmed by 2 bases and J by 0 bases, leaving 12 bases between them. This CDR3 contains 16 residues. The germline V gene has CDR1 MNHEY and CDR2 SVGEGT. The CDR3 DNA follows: TGTGCCAGCAGTTACAGCGCTAGCGCCAGCACAGATACGCAGTATTTT. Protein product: CASSYSASASTDTQYF.

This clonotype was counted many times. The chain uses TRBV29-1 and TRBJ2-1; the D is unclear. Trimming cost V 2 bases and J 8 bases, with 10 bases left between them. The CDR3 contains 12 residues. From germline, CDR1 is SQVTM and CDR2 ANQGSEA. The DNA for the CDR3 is TGCAGCGTTGAAAGGGTTAGGGATGAGCAGTTCTTC. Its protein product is CSVERVRDEQFF.